What follows is one T cell receptor beta chain and its context. In the source study's methods: Using reference gene primer amplification, nucleated cell counts were estimated. Sequenced by immunoSEQ multiplex PCR; TCRdb stores in-frame clones only, minus some. V, J and clone size derive from that table, while D and trimming were established from the DNA sequence. The table records approximately 260,000 clones, roughly 88% of them present only once. The data stem from a study of blood T cell repertoires in COVID-19. As for the study in general: Whether acute or convalescent, the COVID-19 samples came from the United States, Italy and Spain. The analysed material was cDNA or gDNA that came from T cells, B-cell-depleted T cells, or PBMCs.

V lost 3 bases to trimming and J lost 7 bases, with 13 bases between them. The CDR3 loop spans 14 amino acids. Sequenced: peripheral blood. The sequence derives from a woman aged 70 to 79 with acute or convalescent COVID-19. V and J are TRBV23-1 and TRBJ1-5; D is possibly TRBD1 (5 bases). TRBV23-1 has ORF status, its function being uncertain. CDR3 sequence: CASSHQGLHQPQHF. The CDR3 coding sequence is TGCGCCAGCAGTCATCAGGGTTTGCACCAGCCCCAGCATTTT.